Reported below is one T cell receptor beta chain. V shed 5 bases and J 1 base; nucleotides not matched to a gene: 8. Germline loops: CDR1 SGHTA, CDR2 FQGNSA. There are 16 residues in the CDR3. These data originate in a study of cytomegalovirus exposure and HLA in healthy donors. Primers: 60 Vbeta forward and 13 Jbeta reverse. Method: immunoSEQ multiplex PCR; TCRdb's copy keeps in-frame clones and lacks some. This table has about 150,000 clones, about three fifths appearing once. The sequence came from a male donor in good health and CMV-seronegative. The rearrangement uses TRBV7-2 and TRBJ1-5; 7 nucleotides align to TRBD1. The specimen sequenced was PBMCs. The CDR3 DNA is TGTGCCAGCAGCATCAACCCGGGACAGAGCAATCAGCCCCAGCATTTT. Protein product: CASSINPGQSNQPQHF. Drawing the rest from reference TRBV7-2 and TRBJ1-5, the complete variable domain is GAGVSQSPSNKVTEKGKDVELRCDPISGHTALYWYRQSLGQGLEFLIYFQGNSAPDKSGLPSDRFSAERTGGSVSTLTIQRTQQEDSAVYLCASSINPGQSNQPQHFGDGTRLSIL.